The 15 T cell receptor beta chains below all came from one sample that was sequenced in a study of shared clonotypes between healthy human individuals. Using immunoSEQ multiplex PCR, the repertoire was profiled, and TCRdb retains in-frame clones only, with some absent. This sample has 2 million to 2.5 million clones, with 85% to 95% found just once. The sequenced material came from naive CD4+ T cells from PBMCs. The subset here: CD45RA+ positively selected. The receptors stem from a man younger than 35 in good health. Some clones in this sample may be carry-over from other donors' samples.

The rearrangement uses TRBV11-2 and TRBJ2-3; 15 nucleotides agree with TRBD2. With V trimmed by 5 bases and J by 5 bases, 8 bases remained unmatched. Per germline, CDR1 SGHAT and CDR2 FQNNGV. The CDR3 consists of 17 residues. The CDR3 loop reads CASSPGLAGGLLDTQYF. CDR3 sequence (DNA): TGTGCCAGCAGCCCGGGACTAGCGGGAGGACTTCTAGATACGCAGTATTTT.

J is TRBJ2-7 and V is TRBV5-1, with a weak D call TRBD2 (5 bases). The CDR3 sequence is 16 residues long. CDR1 and CDR2 (germline): SGHRS, YFSETQ. Trimming cost V 0 bases and J 0 bases, with 13 bases left between them. For the CDR3, the DNA is TGCGCCAGCAGCTTGGAGAGTAGCGTTGGCTCCTACGAGCAGTACTTC. Its protein is CASSLESSVGSYEQYF. The whole variable domain, remainder taken from reference TRBV5-1 and TRBJ2-7, is KAGVTQTPRYLIKTRGQQVTLSCSPISGHRSVSWYQQTPGQGLQFLFEYFSETQRNKGNFPGRFSGRQFSNSRSEMNVSTLELGDSALYLCASSLESSVGSYEQYFGPGTRLTVT.

The rearrangement links TRBV7-9 to TRBJ2-5; 12 bases are shared with TRBD2. Germline-derived CDR1 and CDR2 are SEHNR and FQNEAQ (reference sequence). This CDR3 is built from 14 residues. The trim removed 5 bases at V and 6 bases at J, leaving 4 bases unmatched. The CDR3 sequence: CASSATSGRKTQYF. CDR3 sequence (DNA): TGTGCCAGCAGCGCGACTAGCGGGAGAAAGACCCAGTACTTC.

The rearrangement uses TRBV9 and TRBJ1-2; TRBD1 matches at 11 bases. The CDR3 sequence is 15 residues long. The germline CDR1 and CDR2 sequences are SGDLS and YYNGEE. V dropped 4 bases and J dropped 7; count of bases not matched to a gene: 9. The chain's CDR3 is CASSPRTGGVGGYTF. For the CDR3, the DNA is TGTGCCAGCAGCCCCCGGACAGGGGGCGTAGGTGGCTACACCTTC.

The chain links TRBV9 to TRBJ2-7; tentative D call: TRBD2 (5 bases). Germline values: CDR1 SGDLS, CDR2 YYNGEE. V was shortened by 2 bases and J by 5 bases, with 17 bases between the two germline ends. CDR3 size: 15 residues. As DNA, the CDR3 is TGTGCCAGCAGCGTCACGGGGAAGTTTCTGGACGAGCAGTACTTC. Translating gives CASSVTGKFLDEQYF.

Of note for this clone: This same CDR3 is encoded by further DNA sequences in the sample. The chain employs TRBV9 and TRBJ1-3; D is possibly TRBD1 (6 bases). CDR3 length: 15 amino acids. V lost 3 bases and J lost 0, with 10 bases in between. CDR1 and CDR2 from the germline V gene are SGDLS and YYNGEE. The DNA of the CDR3 is TGTGCCAGCAGCGCAGGACAGAGCTCTGGAAACACCATATATTTT. This codes for CASSAGQSSGNTIYF.

This clone came up once. The chain is built from TRBV30 and TRBJ1-6; D unclear. Germline-derived CDR1 and CDR2 are GTSNPN and SVGIG (reference sequence). The CDR3 runs 14 residues. V shed 2 bases and J shed 7 bases, with 12 bases lying between them. The CDR3 here is CAWSIRATNSPLHF. As DNA, the CDR3 is TGTGCCTGGAGTATCCGGGCTACGAATTCACCCCTCCACTTT.

The gene calls are TRBV6-5 and TRBJ2-7, with D unclear. The CDR3 is 13 residues long. CDR1 MNHEY and CDR2 SVGAGI come from the germline V gene. The V end lost 0 bases, the J end lost 6 bases, and 9 bases lay between the germline ends. This CDR3 is CASSYSVRSEQYF. CDR3 DNA sequence: TGTGCCAGCAGTTACTCTGTCCGTTCCGAGCAGTACTTC.

The chain has TRBV5-1 and TRBJ2-2, with a tentative D call TRBD1 (6 bases). The CDR3 sequence is 16 residues long. V was trimmed by 4 bases and J by 5 bases, leaving 18 bases between them. The germline gives CDR1 SGHRS, CDR2 YFSETQ. CDR3 protein: CASSPTWQGITGELFF. In nucleotides, the CDR3 is TGCGCCAGCAGCCCAACGTGGCAGGGGATAACCGGGGAGCTGTTTTTT.

A single count supports this clone. The rearrangement joins TRBV2 to TRBJ2-1, with D maybe TRBD2 (5 bases). This CDR3 is built from 17 residues. The germline V gene has CDR1 SNHLY and CDR2 FYNNEI. Trimming left V 0 bases short and J 4 bases short, with 16 bases between. CDR3 protein: CASSEALGLPGYNEQFF. The CDR3 nucleotides are TGTGCCAGCAGTGAAGCGCTAGGACTTCCAGGATACAATGAGCAGTTCTTC. Filled out from reference TRBV2 and TRBJ2-1, the complete variable domain reads EPEVTQTPSHQVTQMGQEVILRCVPISNHLYFYWYRQILGQKVEFLVSFYNNEISEKSEIFDDQFSVERPDGSNFTLKIRSTKLEDSAMYFCASSEALGLPGYNEQFFGPGTRLTVL.

This clone was picked up a small number of times. The V call is TRBV30, the J call TRBJ1-1; D possibly corresponds to TRBD1 (6 bases). Germline V CDR1 and CDR2: GTSNPN, SVGIG (reference sequence). Trimming stripped 0 bases from V and 5 bases from J, with 13 bases between. This CDR3 contains 14 residues. CDR3 DNA: TGTGCCTGGAGTGTTGCTCAGGGGAGGACTGAAGCTTTCTTT. Residues: CAWSVAQGRTEAFF. Based on the CDR3 plus reference TRBV30 and TRBJ1-1, the full variable domain is SQTIHQWPATLVQPVGSPLSLECTVEGTSNPNLYWYRQAAGRGLQLLFYSVGIGQISSEVPQNLSASRPQDRQFILSSKKLLLSDSGFYLCAWSVAQGRTEAFFGQGTRLTVV.

The chain has TRBV4-3 and TRBJ1-3; 8 bases agree with TRBD1. V dropped 4 bases and J dropped 8; count of bases not matched to a gene: 10. This CDR3 contains 15 residues. Per the germline V gene, CDR1 is LGHNA and CDR2 is YSLEER. The CDR3 spells CASSRTGPPEDTIYF. CDR3 sequence (DNA): TGCGCCAGCAGCCGGACAGGGCCCCCTGAGGACACCATATATTTT.

With regard to this clone: The sample holds other DNA sequences that translate to the same CDR3. The chain couples TRBV5-1 to TRBJ2-1; 7 bases align to TRBD1. The CDR3 consists of 14 residues. Trimming took 0 bases from V and 7 from J; bases not matched to a gene: 4. Per the germline V gene, CDR1 is SGHRS and CDR2 is YFSETQ. CDR3 in amino acids: CASSLGQGGNEQFF. The CDR3 nucleotides read TGCGCCAGCAGCTTGGGACAGGGTGGGAATGAGCAGTTCTTC.

This chain uses TRBV6-6 with TRBJ1-5; no firm D call. The germline gives CDR1 MNHNY, CDR2 SVGAGI (reference sequence). V lost 5 bases to trimming and J lost 4 bases, with 6 bases between them. This CDR3 contains 12 residues. This CDR3 is CASSLPNQPQHF. As DNA, the CDR3 is TGTGCCAGCAGTCTCCCAAATCAGCCCCAGCATTTT.

V is TRBV7-3 and J is TRBJ2-1, with D possibly TRBD2 on 6 matching bases. Germline V gene data show CDR1 as SGHTA and CDR2 as FQGTGA. V lost 5 bases, J lost 9 bases, and 14 bases lay in between. The CDR3 loop spans 13 amino acids. CDR3 region: CASSERRDAEQFF. CDR3 bases: TGTGCCAGCAGCGAACGGCGGGACGCTGAGCAGTTCTTC. The full variable domain, its missing parts supplied by reference TRBV7-3 and TRBJ2-1, is GAGVSQTPSNKVTEKGKYVELRCDPISGHTALYWYRQSLGQGPEFLIYFQGTGAADDSGLPNDRFFAVRPEGSVSTLKIQRTERGDSAVYLCASSERRDAEQFFGPGTRLTVL.